The clone carrying this TCR beta chain has a handful of counts. Its antigen is undetermined. The CDR3 runs to 14 residues. Germline loops: CDR1 SGHTA, CDR2 FQGNSA. The V and J ends lost 3 bases and 1 base respectively, with 10 bases between them. This specimen belongs to a study of T cells after yellow fever vaccination. Overall study context: Fractions containing few cells were prepared with SMART-Seq v4 Ultra Low Input.

Study-level results: A small share of clonotypes appeared in both CD4 and CD8 compartments.

5'RACE template switching produced TCR cDNA carrying a universal primer site and UMIs. MiXCR, applied by TCRdb to the 5' RACE reads, yields one record per CDR3 protein. The table has 600,000 to 750,000 distinct CDR3 sequences, roughly 12% seen once; the top ten hold about 15%. Here the sequenced sample was PBMCs, taken on the day of the yellow fever booster vaccination. This sequence originates from a man younger than 40 who received the YFV17D yellow fever vaccine. The chain recombines TRBV7-2 with TRBJ2-7, with D possibly TRBD2 on 6 matching bases. CDR3 coding DNA: TGTGCCAGCAGCTTCGAGACTAGGTCCTACGAGCAGTACTTC. This sequence encodes CASSFETRSYEQYF.